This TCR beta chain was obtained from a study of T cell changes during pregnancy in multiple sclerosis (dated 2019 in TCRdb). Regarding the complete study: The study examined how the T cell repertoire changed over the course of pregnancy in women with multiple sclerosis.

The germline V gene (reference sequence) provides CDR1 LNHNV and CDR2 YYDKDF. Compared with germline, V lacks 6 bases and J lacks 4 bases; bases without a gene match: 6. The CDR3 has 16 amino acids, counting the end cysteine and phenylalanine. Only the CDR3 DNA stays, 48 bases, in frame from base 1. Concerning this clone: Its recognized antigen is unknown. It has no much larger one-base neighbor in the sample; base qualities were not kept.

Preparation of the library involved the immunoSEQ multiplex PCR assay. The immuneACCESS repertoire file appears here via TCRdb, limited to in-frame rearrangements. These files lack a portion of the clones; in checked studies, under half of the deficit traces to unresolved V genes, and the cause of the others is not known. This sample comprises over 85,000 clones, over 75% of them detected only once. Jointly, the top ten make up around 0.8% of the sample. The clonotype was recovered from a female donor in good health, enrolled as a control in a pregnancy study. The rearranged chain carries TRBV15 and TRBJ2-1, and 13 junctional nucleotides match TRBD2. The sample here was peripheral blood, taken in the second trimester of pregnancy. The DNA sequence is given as TGTGCCACCAGTCGACTAGCGGGAGGATTTTACAATGAGCAGTTCTTC. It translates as CATSRLAGGFYNEQFF.